The 20 T cell receptor beta chains listed next were all sequenced from one sample in a study of shared clonotypes between healthy human individuals. TCRdb's copy holds only in-frame clones and misses some; the assay was immunoSEQ multiplex PCR. Found here are more than 2,000,000 clones, 90% to 95% of them singletons; the top ten hold about 0.39%. Sequences were obtained from naive CD4+ T cells from PBMCs. Indicated subset: CD45RA+ positively selected. These receptors were collected from a man in his late teens or twenties in good health. Some clones in this sample may be carry-over from other donors' samples.

The chain is built from TRBV7-9 and TRBJ2-1; 7 bases align to TRBD2. The length of the CDR3 is 15 residues. V lost 6 bases to trimming and J lost 4 bases; unmatched junction nucleotides: 9. Germline CDR1 reads SEHNR; CDR2 reads FQNEAQ (reference sequence). The CDR3, as DNA: TGTGCCAGCAGGGCTAGCGGAGGCGGATACAATGAGCAGTTCTTC. Translation gives CASRASGGGYNEQFF.

The J gene is TRBJ2-5, the V gene TRBV11-1; 7 positions match TRBD2. Trimming at V came to 2 bases and at J to 2 bases, leaving 8 bases not matched to a gene. CDR1 SGHAT and CDR2 FQDESV come from the germline V gene (reference sequence). The CDR3 spans 16 residues. As DNA, the CDR3 is TGTGCCAGCAGCTTAAGCGGGGAGCGGGCACAAGAGACCCAGTACTTC. Protein product: CASSLSGERAQETQYF.

The rearrangement links TRBV30 to TRBJ2-7, with no clear D. The CDR3 is 12 residues long. Germline CDR1 and CDR2: GTSNPN and SVGIG (reference sequence). Trimming stripped 4 bases from V and 0 bases from J, with 7 bases between. The CDR3 is CAWNPGSYEQYF. Here the CDR3 DNA reads TGTGCCTGGAACCCAGGCTCCTACGAGCAGTACTTC.

The gene calls are TRBV27 and TRBJ2-7; 8 nucleotides line up with TRBD1. Germline-derived CDR1 and CDR2 are MNHEY and SMNVEV (reference sequence). There are 15 residues in the CDR3. Germline trimming cut 5 bases from V and 1 base from J; bases unmatched to any gene: 7. As DNA, the CDR3 is TGTGCCAGCAGTCGCTTCCGACAGGGGTCCTACGAGCAGTACTTC. It encodes CASSRFRQGSYEQYF.

CDR3 sequence: CASSQDRATLREKLFF. The CDR3 nucleotides read TGTGCCAGCAGCCAAGATCGTGCGACGCTCCGGGAAAAACTGTTTTTT. This chain joins TRBV4-2 and TRBJ1-4; D call uncertain. This CDR3 comprises 16 residues. V dropped 0 bases and J dropped 8 bases, with 16 bases sitting between them. The V gene's germline CDR1 is LGHNA and CDR2 YNFKEQ.

The rearrangement uses TRBV19 and TRBJ1-5; TRBD1 matches 12 bases. From germline, CDR1 is LNHDA and CDR2 SQIVND (reference sequence). V trimming: 8 bases; J trimming: 6 bases; junction bases outside the gene matches: 8. This CDR3 contains 15 residues. The CDR3 protein is CASGDRGRPSQPQHF. CDR3 DNA: TGTGCCAGTGGGGACAGGGGGCGTCCTAGTCAGCCCCAGCATTTT. The full variable domain, its missing parts supplied by reference TRBV19 and TRBJ1-5, is DGGITQSPKYLFRKEGQNVTLSCEQNLNHDAMYWYRQDPGQGLRLIYYSQIVNDFQKGDIAEGYSVSREKKESFPLTVTSAQKNPTAFYLCASGDRGRPSQPQHFGDGTRLSIL.

This chain joins TRBV5-6 and TRBJ1-3; TRBD1 matches at 7 bases. The CDR3 totals 13 residues. CDR1 is SGHDT and CDR2 is YYEEEE in the germline V gene. The J segment lost 3 bases and the V segment lost 7 bases, leaving 4 bases of the junction unmatched. For the CDR3, the DNA is TGTGCCAGCCAGACAGGGATTGGAAACACCATATATTTT. It encodes CASQTGIGNTIYF.

The chain has TRBV4-1 and TRBJ2-3; 13 bases are shared with TRBD2. Germline loops: CDR1 MGHRA, CDR2 YSYEKL. V lost 2 bases and J lost 4; bases outside the gene matches: 6. The CDR3 runs 17 residues. CDR3 in amino acids: CASSQLTGLAGPDTQYF. In nucleotides, the CDR3 is TGCGCCAGCAGCCAACTCACGGGACTAGCGGGACCAGATACGCAGTATTTT.

V gene TRBV4-3 combines with J gene TRBJ2-3; weak D call: TRBD1 (5 bases). Trimming took 2 bases from V and 4 from J, leaving 13 bases between them. The CDR3 runs 15 residues. From germline, CDR1 is LGHNA and CDR2 YSLEER. In DNA form, the CDR3 reads TGCGCCAGCAGCCAAACCCCTCTAGGGGCAGATACGCAGTATTTT. This sequence encodes CASSQTPLGADTQYF.

The CDR3 nucleotides read TGTGCCAGCTCACTGGGGAACTATGGCTACACCTTC. This codes for CASSLGNYGYTF. The chain recombines TRBV14 with TRBJ1-2; D remains unclear. The CDR3 contains 12 residues. Germline V CDR1 and CDR2: SGHDN, FVKESK. Trimming took off 8 bases at V and 2 bases at J, with 9 bases between the two ends.

The chain has TRBV19 and TRBJ2-7, with D possibly matching TRBD2 (7 bases). There are 14 residues in the CDR3. V dropped 10 bases and J dropped 6 bases, with 22 bases sitting between them. Germline CDR1 and CDR2: LNHDA and SQIVND (reference sequence). CDR3 nucleotides: TGTGCCACCAAACGAGGGGGAGGGACCTCCGAGCAGTACTTC. Translation gives CATKRGGGTSEQYF.

The V call is TRBV27, the J call TRBJ2-5, with D perhaps TRBD2 (8 bases). Trimming left V 5 bases short and J 1 base short, with 20 bases between. The CDR3 consists of 17 residues. The germline gives CDR1 MNHEY, CDR2 SMNVEV (reference sequence). The CDR3 here is CASSPLGSGTVQETQYF. The DNA of the CDR3 is TGTGCCAGCAGTCCCCTTGGTAGCGGGACAGTCCAAGAGACCCAGTACTTC.

V gene TRBV6-5 combines with J gene TRBJ1-5; D call uncertain. The CDR3 length is 15 residues. CDR1 and CDR2 (germline): MNHEY, SVGAGI. The ends were cut back, 0 bases at V and 0 bases at J, with 6 bases in the middle. This chain's CDR3 is CASSYSLSSNQPQHF. CDR3 bases: TGTGCCAGCAGTTACTCTCTTAGTAGCAATCAGCCCCAGCATTTT.

Worth noting for this clone: The sample has other DNA sequences that encode this CDR3 too. This sequence joins TRBV27 and TRBJ2-2; D call uncertain. Germline V gives CDR1 MNHEY, CDR2 SMNVEV (reference sequence). This CDR3 comprises 12 residues. V was trimmed by 2 bases and J by 6 bases, leaving 4 bases between them. The CDR3 coding sequence is TGTGCCAGCAGTTTACTAGCCGGGGAGCTGTTTTTT. It specifies CASSLLAGELFF.

The V gene is TRBV18, the J gene TRBJ2-1, with TRBD2 matching over 9 bases. The junction had 6 bases not matched to a gene; V was cut back by 5 bases and J by 4 bases. The CDR3 runs to 15 residues. The germline gives CDR1 KGHSH, CDR2 LQKENI. The CDR3 sequence is CASSVAGGTYNEQFF. CDR3 bases: TGTGCCAGCTCAGTGGCGGGAGGGACGTACAATGAGCAGTTCTTC.

The DNA of the CDR3 is TGCGCCAGCAGCCAAGTTGGAGGAGGTAGCGGCTACACCTTC. This encodes CASSQVGGGSGYTF. The V and J genes are TRBV4-1 and TRBJ1-2; D is undetermined. Germline-derived CDR1 and CDR2 are MGHRA and YSYEKL. Trimming shortened V by 1 base and J by 8 bases, and 14 bases separated the two germline ends. This CDR3 is built from 14 residues.

The chain employs TRBV7-6 and TRBJ1-2; no reliable D call. The CDR3 length is 13 residues. V lost 1 base and J lost 8, with 11 bases in between. Germline-derived CDR1 and CDR2 are SGHVS and FNYEAQ. The CDR3 sequence is CASSLDNWIGYTF. The CDR3 DNA sequence: TGTGCCAGCAGCTTAGATAATTGGATCGGCTACACCTTC.

This clone was counted a single time. This chain uses TRBV7-2 with TRBJ2-1, with D perhaps matching TRBD2 (6 bases). CDR3 length equals 16 residues. V lost 3 bases to trimming and J lost 4 bases, with 16 bases between them. Germline V gives CDR1 SGHTA, CDR2 FQGNSA. The CDR3 region has the DNA TGTGCCAGCAGCTTTCGCAGGAGGGCGGAATACAATGAGCAGTTCTTC. Its protein is CASSFRRRAEYNEQFF.

The chain recombines TRBV19 with TRBJ1-2, with a weak D call TRBD1 (6 bases). Germline V lookup: CDR1 LNHDA, CDR2 SQIVND (reference sequence). The germline V and J ends were trimmed by 5 bases and 8 bases, with 15 bases remaining between them. The CDR3 totals 13 residues. CDR3 protein: CASSPLGGLGYTF. The DNA of the CDR3 is TGTGCCAGTAGTCCCTTGGGGGGCTTAGGCTACACCTTC.

This chain joins TRBV28 and TRBJ1-4; D ambiguous. Germline V gene data show CDR1 as MDHEN and CDR2 as SYDVKM. V was pared by 6 bases and J by 0 bases, with 14 bases between. The CDR3 is 16 amino acids. CDR3: CASSYQLGSTNEKLFF. The CDR3 nucleotides are TGTGCCAGCAGCTACCAGCTCGGATCAACTAATGAAAAACTGTTTTTT.